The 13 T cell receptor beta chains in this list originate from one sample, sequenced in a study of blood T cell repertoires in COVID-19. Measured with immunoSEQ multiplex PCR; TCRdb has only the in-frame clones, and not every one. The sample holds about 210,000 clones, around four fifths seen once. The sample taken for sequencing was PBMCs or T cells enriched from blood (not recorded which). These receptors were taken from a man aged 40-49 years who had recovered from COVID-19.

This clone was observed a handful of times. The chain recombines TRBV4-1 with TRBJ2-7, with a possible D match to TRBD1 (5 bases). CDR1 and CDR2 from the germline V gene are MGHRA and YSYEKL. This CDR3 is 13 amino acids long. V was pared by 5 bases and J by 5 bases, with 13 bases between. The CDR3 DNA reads TGCGCCAGCAGCGAACCCACCAGGGACGAGCAGTACTTC. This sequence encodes CASSEPTRDEQYF.

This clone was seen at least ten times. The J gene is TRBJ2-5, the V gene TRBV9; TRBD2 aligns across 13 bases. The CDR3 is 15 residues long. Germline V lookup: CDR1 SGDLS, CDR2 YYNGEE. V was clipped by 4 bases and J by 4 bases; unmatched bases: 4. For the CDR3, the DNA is TGTGCCAGCAGCCCGGGACTAGCGGGAAGAGAGACCCAGTACTTC. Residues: CASSPGLAGRETQYF.

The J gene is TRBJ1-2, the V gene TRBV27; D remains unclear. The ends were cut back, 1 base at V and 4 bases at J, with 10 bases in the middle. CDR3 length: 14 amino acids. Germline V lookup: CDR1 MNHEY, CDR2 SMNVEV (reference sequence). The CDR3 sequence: CASSLLGRGYGYTF. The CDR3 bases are TGTGCCAGCAGTTTATTAGGCCGGGGCTATGGCTACACCTTC.

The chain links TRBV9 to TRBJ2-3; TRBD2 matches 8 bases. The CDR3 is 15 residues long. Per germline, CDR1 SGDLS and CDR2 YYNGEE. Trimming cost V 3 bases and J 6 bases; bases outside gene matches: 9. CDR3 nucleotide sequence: TGTGCCAGCAGCGGAAGCGGGAGTCCCTGGGATACGCAGTATTTT. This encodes CASSGSGSPWDTQYF.

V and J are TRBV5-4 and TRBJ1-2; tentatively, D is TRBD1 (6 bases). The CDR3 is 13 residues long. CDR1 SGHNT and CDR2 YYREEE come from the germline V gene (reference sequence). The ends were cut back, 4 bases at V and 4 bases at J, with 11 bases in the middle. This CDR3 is CASSTDRSYGYTF. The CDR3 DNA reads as TGTGCCAGCAGCACGGACAGAAGCTATGGCTACACCTTC. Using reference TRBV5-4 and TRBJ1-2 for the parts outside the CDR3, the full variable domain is ETGVTQSPTHLIKTRGQQVTLRCSSQSGHNTVSWYQQALGQGPQFIFQYYREEENGRGNFPPRFSGLQFPNYSSELNVNALELDDSALYLCASSTDRSYGYTFGSGTRLTVV.

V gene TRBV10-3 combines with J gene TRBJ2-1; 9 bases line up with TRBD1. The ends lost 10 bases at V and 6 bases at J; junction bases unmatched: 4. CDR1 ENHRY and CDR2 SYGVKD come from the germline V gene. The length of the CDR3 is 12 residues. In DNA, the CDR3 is TGTGCCACCGGGGACAGGGCCAATGAGCAGTTCTTC. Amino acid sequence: CATGDRANEQFF.

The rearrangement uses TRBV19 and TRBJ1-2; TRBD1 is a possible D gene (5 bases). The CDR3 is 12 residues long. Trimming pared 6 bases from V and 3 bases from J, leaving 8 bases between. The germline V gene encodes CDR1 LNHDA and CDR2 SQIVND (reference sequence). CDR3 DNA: TGTGCCAGTAGAAGACAGTACTATGGCTACACCTTC. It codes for CASRRQYYGYTF.

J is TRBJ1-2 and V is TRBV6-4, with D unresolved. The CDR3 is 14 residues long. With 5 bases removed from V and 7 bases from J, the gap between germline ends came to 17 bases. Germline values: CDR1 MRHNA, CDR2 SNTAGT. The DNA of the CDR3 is TGTGCCAGCAGTCCAGATGGGCTCGCCTCTGGCTACACCTTC. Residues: CASSPDGLASGYTF.

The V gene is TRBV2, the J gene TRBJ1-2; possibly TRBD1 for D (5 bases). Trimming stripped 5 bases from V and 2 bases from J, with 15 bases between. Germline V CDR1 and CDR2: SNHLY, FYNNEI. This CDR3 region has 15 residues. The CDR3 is CASSQFRESNYGYTF. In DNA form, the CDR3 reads TGTGCCAGCAGTCAATTCAGGGAATCGAACTATGGCTACACCTTC.

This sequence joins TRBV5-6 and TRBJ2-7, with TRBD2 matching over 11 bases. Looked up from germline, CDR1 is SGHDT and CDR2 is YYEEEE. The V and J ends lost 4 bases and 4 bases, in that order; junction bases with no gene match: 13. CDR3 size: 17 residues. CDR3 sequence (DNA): TGTGCCAGCAGCCTCGGAGGTAGCGGGAGGGCCCAGTACGAGCAGTACTTC. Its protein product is CASSLGGSGRAQYEQYF.

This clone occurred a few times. The CDR3 sequence: CASSLGNTIYF. CDR3 bases: TGTGCCAGCAGCCTGGGAAACACCATATATTTT. This chain links TRBV13 with TRBJ1-3; D is ambiguous. The CDR3 totals 11 residues. V lost 5 bases, J lost 4 bases, and 3 bases lay in between. The germline gives CDR1 PRHDT, CDR2 FYEKMQ (reference sequence). Full variable domain (remainder filled in from reference TRBV13 and TRBJ1-3): AAGVIQSPRHLIKEKRETATLKCYPIPRHDTVYWYQQGPGQDPQFLISFYEKMQSDKGSIPDRFSAQQFSDYHSELNMSSLELGDSALYFCASSLGNTIYFGEGSWLTVV.

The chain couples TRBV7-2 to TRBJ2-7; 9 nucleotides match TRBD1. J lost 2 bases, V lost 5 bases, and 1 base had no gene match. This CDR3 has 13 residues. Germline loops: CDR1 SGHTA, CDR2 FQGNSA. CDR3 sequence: CASSRDRAYEQYF. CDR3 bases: TGTGCCAGCAGCCGGGACAGGGCCTACGAGCAGTACTTC.

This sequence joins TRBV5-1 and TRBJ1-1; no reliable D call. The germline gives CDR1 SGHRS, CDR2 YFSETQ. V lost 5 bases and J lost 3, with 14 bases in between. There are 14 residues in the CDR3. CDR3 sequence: CASRMMQFDTEAFF. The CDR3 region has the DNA TGCGCCAGCAGAATGATGCAGTTCGACACTGAAGCTTTCTTT.